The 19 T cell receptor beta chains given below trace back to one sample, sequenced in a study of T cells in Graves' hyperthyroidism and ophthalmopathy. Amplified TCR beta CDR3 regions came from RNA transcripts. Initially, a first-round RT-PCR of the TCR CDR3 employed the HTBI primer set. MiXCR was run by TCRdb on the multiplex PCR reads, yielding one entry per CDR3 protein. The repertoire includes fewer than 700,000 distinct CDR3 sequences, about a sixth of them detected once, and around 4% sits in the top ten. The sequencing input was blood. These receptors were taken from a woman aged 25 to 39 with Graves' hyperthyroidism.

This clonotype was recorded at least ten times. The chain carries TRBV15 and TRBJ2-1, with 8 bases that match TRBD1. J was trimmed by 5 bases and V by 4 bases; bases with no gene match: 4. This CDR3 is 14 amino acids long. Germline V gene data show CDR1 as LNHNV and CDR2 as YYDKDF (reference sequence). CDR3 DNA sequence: TGTGCCACCAGCACAGACAGGGGCAACAATGAGCAGTTCTTC. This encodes CATSTDRGNNEQFF.

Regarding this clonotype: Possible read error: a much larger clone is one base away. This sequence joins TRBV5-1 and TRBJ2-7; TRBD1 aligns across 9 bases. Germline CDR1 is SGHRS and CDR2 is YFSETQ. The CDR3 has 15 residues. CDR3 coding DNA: TGCGCCAGCAGCTCGGGACCGGGACAGGGCCGCGAGCGGTACTTC. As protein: CASSSGPGQGRERYF.

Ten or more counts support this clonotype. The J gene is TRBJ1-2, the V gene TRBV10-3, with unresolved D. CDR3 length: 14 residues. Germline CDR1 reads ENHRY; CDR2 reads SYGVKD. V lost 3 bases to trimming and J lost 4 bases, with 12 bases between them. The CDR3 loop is CAISDTSMTYGYTF. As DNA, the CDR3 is TGTGCCATCAGTGATACATCCATGACCTATGGCTACACCTTC.

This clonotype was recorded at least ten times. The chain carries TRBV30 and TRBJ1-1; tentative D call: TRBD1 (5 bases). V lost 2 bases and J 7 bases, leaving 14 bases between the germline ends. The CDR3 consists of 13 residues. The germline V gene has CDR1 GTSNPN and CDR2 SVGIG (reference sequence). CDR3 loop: CAWSRQGGGEAFF. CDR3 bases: TGTGCCTGGAGTCGGCAGGGAGGCGGTGAAGCTTTCTTT. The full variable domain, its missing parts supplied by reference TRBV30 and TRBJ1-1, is SQTIHQWPATLVQPVGSPLSLECTVEGTSNPNLYWYRQAAGRGLQLLFYSVGIGQISSEVPQNLSASRPQDRQFILSSKKLLLSDSGFYLCAWSRQGGGEAFFGQGTRLTVV.

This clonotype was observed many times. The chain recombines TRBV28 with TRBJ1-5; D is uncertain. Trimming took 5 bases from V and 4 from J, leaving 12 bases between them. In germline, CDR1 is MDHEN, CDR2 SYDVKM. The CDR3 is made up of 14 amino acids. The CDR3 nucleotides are TGTGCCAGCAGTCCACAAGTCTGGAATCAGCCCCAGCATTTT. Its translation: CASSPQVWNQPQHF.

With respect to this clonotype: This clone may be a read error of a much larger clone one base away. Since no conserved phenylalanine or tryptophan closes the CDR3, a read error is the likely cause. The DNA of the CDR3 is TGTGCCAGCAGTCCTACTACGAGCTCCTACAATGAGCAGTTCTAC. Its translation is CASSPTTSSYNEQFY. This chain links TRBV2 with TRBJ2-1; D is unresolved. The CDR3 extends over 15 amino acids. Germline CDR1 reads SNHLY; CDR2 reads FYNNEI. V lost 5 bases and J 0 bases, leaving 11 bases between the germline ends.

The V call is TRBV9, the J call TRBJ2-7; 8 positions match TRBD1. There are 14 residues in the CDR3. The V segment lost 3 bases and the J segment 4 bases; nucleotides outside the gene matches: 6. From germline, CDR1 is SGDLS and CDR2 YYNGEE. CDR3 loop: CASSGGTGIYEQYF. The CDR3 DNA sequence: TGTGCCAGCAGCGGTGGGACAGGCATTTACGAGCAGTACTTC.

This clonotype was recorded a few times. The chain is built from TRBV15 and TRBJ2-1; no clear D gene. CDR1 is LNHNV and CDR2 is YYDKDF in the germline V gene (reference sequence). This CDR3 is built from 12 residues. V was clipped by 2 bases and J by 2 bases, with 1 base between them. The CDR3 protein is CATSRPYNEQFF. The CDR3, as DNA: TGTGCCACCAGCAGACCCTACAATGAGCAGTTCTTC. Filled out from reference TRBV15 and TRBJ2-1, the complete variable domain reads DAMVIQNPRYQVTQFGKPVTLSCSQTLNHNVMYWYQQKSSQAPKLLFHYYDKDFNNEADTPDNFQSRRPNTSFCFLDIRSPGLGDTAMYLCATSRPYNEQFFGPGTRLTVL.

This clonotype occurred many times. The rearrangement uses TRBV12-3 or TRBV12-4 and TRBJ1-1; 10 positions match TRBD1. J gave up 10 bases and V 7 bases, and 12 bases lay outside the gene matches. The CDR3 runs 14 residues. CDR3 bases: TGTGCCAGCACCCTCCGACAGGGGGCGCGGAGAGCTTTCTTT. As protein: CASTLRQGARRAFF.

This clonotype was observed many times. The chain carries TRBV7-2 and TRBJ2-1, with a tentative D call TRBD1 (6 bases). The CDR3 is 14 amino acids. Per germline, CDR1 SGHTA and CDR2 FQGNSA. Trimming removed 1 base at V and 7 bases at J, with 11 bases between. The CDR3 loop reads CASSLGWGPNEQFF. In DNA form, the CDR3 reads TGTGCCAGCAGCTTAGGTTGGGGGCCGAATGAGCAGTTCTTC.

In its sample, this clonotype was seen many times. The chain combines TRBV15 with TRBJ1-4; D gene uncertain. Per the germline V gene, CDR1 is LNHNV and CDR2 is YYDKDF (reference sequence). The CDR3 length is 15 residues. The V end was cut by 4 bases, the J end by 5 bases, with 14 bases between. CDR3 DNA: TGTGCCACCAGCAATCCCGGGCAGGTCAATGAAAAACTGTTTTTT. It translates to CATSNPGQVNEKLFF. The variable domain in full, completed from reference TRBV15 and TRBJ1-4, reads DAMVIQNPRYQVTQFGKPVTLSCSQTLNHNVMYWYQQKSSQAPKLLFHYYDKDFNNEADTPDNFQSRRPNTSFCFLDIRSPGLGDTAMYLCATSNPGQVNEKLFFGSGTQLSVL.

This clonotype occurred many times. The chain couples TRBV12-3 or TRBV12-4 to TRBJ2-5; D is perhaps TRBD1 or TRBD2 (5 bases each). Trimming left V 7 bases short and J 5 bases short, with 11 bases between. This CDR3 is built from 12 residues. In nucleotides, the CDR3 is TGTGCCAGCAATAACTGGGGGGAGACCCAGTACTTC. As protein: CASNNWGETQYF.

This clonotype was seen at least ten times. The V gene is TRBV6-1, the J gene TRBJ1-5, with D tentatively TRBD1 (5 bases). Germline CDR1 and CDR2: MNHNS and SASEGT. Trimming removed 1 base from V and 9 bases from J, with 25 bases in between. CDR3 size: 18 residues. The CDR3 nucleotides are TGTGCCAGCAGTGAAGGCACAGGCGACTTGGTCCTCTGGGGGCCCCAGCATTTT. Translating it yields CASSEGTGDLVLWGPQHF.

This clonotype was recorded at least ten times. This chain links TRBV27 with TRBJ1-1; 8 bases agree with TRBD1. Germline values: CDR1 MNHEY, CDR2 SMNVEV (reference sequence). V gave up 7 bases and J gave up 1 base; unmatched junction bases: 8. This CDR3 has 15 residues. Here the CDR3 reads CASIPDRASNTEAFF. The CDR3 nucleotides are TGTGCCAGCATCCCGGACAGGGCATCGAACACTGAAGCTTTCTTT.

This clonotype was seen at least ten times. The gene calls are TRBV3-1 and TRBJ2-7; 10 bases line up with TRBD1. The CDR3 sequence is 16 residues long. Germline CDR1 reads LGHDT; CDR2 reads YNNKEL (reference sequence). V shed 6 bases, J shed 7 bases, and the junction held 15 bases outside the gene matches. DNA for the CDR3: TGTGCCAGCAGGCAATCCGGGACAGGGGTTCTGAGGGAGCAGTACTTC. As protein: CASRQSGTGVLREQYF.

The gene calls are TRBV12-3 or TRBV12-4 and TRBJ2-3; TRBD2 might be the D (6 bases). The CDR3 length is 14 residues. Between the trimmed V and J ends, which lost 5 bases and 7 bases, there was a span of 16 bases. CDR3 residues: CASSLSEGGNTQYF. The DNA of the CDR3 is TGTGCCAGCAGTCTCAGCGAAGGCGGGAATACGCAGTATTTT.

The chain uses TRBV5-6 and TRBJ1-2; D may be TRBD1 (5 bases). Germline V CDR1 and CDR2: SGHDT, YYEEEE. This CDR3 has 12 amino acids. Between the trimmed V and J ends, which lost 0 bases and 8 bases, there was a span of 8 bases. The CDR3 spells CASSLEGTGYTF. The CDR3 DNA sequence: TGTGCCAGCAGCTTGGAAGGGACGGGCTACACCTTC.

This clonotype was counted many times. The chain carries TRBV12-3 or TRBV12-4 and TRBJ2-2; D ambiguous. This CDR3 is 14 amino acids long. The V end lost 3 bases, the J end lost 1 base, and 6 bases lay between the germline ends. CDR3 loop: CASSFRLNTGELFF. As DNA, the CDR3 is TGTGCCAGCAGTTTTCGTTTGAACACCGGGGAGCTGTTTTTT.

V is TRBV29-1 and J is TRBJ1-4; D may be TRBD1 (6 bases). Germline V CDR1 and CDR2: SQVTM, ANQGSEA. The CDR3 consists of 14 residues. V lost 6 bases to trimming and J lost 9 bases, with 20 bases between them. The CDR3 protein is CSVATTGNGKKLFF. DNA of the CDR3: TGCAGCGTCGCCACCACAGGGAATGGAAAAAAACTGTTTTTT. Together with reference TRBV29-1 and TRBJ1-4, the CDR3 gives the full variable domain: SAVISQKPSRDICQRGTSLTIQCQVDSQVTMMFWYRQQPGQSLTLIATANQGSEATYESGFVIDKFPISRPNLTFSTLTVSNMSPEDSSIYLCSVATTGNGKKLFFGSGTQLSVL.